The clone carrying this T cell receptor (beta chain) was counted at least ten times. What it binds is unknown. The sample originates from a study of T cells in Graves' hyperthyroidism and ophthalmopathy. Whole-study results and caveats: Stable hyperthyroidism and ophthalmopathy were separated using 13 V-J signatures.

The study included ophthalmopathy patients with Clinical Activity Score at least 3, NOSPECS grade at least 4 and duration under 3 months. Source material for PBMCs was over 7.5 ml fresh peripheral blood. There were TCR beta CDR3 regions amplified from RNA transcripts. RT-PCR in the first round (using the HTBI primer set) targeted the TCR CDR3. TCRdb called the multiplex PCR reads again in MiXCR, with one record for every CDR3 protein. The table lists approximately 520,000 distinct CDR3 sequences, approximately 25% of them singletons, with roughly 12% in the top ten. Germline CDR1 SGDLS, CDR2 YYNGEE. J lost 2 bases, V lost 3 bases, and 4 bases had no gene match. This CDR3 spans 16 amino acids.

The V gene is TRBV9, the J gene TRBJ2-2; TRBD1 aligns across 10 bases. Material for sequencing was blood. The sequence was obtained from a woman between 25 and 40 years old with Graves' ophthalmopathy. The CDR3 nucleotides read TGTGCCAGCAGCGAGGGGACAGGGGCCAACACCGGGGAGCTGTTTTTT. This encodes CASSEGTGANTGELFF.